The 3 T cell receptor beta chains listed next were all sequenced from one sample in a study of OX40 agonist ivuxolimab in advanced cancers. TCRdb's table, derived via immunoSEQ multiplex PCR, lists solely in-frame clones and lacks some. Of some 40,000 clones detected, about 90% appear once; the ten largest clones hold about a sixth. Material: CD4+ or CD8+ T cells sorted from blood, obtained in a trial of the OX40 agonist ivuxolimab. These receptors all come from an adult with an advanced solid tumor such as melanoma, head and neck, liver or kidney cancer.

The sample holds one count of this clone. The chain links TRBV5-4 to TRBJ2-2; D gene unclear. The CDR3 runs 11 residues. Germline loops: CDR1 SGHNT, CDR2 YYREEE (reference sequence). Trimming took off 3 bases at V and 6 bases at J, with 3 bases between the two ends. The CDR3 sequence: CASSSPGELFF. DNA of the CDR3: TGTGCCAGCAGCTCCCCCGGGGAGCTGTTTTTT.

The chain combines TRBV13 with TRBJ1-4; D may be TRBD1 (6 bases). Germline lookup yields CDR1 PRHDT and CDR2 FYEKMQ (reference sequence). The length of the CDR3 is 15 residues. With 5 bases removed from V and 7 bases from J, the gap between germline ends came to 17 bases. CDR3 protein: CASSIYPKGGEKLFF. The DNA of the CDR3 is TGTGCCAGCAGCATCTACCCGAAGGGGGGTGAAAAACTGTTTTTT.

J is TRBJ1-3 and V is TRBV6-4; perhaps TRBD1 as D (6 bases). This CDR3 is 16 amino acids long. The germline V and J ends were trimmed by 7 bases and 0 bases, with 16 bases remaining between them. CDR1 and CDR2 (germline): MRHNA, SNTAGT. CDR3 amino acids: CASNNATGLSGNTIYF. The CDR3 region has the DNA TGTGCCAGCAACAATGCGACAGGACTCTCTGGAAACACCATATATTTT.